The present T cell receptor (beta chain) was sequenced within a study of T-cell memory formation after mild COVID-19. Points from the study as a whole: Contracting clones, day 15 to 85, had balanced CD4/CD8, and later expanders favored CD4+. Mainly in CM and EM were contracting CD4+ clones; CD8+ were in EMRA.

After 5'RACE with constant-segment primers, TCR alpha and TCR beta cDNA libraries carrying sample barcodes and UMIs were obtained. MiXCR was run by TCRdb on the 5' RACE reads, yielding one entry per CDR3 protein. The sample lists roughly 150,000 distinct CDR3 sequences; 10% to 15% were seen once. Trimming removed 2 bases from V and 6 bases from J; junction bases left unmatched: 5. The CDR3 is 16 amino acids. Germline CDR1 is KGHDR and CDR2 is SFDVKD. In regard to this clonotype: What it recognizes is unknown.

What was sequenced was PBMCs or a T cell subset sorted from them (not recorded which). The source of this sequence is a man between 18 and 29 years old who had mild COVID-19 (a few samples of this study predate the infection). Cell type and time point are not known. The chain carries TRBV24-1 and TRBJ1-3, with 11 bases identical to TRBD1. The CDR3 loop is CATSDSGQGAENTIYF. The DNA for the CDR3 is TGTGCCACCAGTGATTCAGGACAGGGGGCCGAAAACACCATATATTTT.